The source of this T cell receptor beta chain is a study of blood T cell repertoires in COVID-19. The overall study: The origin of the acute and convalescent COVID-19 samples was the United States, Italy and Spain.

Authors' methods: Reference gene primer amplification yielded estimated nucleated cell counts. Assay used: immunoSEQ multiplex PCR; TCRdb lists only in-frame clones, some missing. That table gives V, J and clone size, and the DNA gave D and trimming. Here the sample spans about 140,000 clones, about 86% being singletons. The sequencing input was peripheral blood. The clonotype was recovered from a woman in her sixties or seventies with acute or convalescent COVID-19.

In nucleotides, the CDR3 is TGTGCCAGCAGCGAACCGACAGGCCTGAACACTGAAGCTTTCTTT. The encoded protein is CASSEPTGLNTEAFF. The genes are TRBV9 and TRBJ1-1; the D gene is possibly TRBD1 (6 bases). This CDR3 is 15 amino acids long. Trimming took 3 bases from V and 0 from J, leaving 12 bases between them. Germline assignment: CDR1 SGDLS and CDR2 YYNGEE.